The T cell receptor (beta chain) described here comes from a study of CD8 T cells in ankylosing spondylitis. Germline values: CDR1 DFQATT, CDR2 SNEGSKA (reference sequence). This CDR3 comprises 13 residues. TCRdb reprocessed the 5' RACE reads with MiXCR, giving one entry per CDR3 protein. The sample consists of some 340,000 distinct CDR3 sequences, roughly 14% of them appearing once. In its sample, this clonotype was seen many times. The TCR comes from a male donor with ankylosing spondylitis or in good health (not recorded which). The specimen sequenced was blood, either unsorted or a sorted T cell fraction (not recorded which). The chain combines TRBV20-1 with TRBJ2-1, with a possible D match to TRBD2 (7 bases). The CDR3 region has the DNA TGCAGCACCACTCCGGGGGGCCATAATGAGCAGTTCTTC. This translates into CSTTPGGHNEQFF.